This T cell receptor beta chain was profiled in a study of early T cells in non-severe SARS-CoV-2 infection. Study conclusions and caveats: CD4 and private specificities were missed by VDJdb matching, which favored anti-spike CD8 responses.

With 2 bases removed from V and 7 bases from J, the gap between germline ends came to 8 bases. The germline CDR1 and CDR2 sequences are SGHVS and FQNEAQ. The CDR3 length is 13 residues. This clonotype has more than one count but fewer than ten. What it binds is not known. Attachment of unique molecular identifiers to individual cDNA molecules was performed. TCRdb re-called the 5' RACE reads with MiXCR, one entry per CDR3 protein. The sample lists about 27,000 distinct CDR3 sequences; more than 4.5% were seen once. The rearrangement joins TRBV7-8 to TRBJ2-2; D is uncertain. This TCR was recovered from an adult who was a healthcare worker with PCR-confirmed SARS-CoV-2 infection or an uninfected control (not recorded which). Sequencing used whole blood. The CDR3 nucleotides are TGTGCCAGCAGCTTAAGCGTGAGCGGGGAGCTGTTTTTT. Residues: CASSLSVSGELFF.